Listed here is a single TCR beta chain. The antigen remains unidentified. Specified treatment: around 19 received Ad26.COV2.S at low or high dose, single or two shots; roughly 5 received placebo; per-sample allocation not given. On day 63 after the first injection, vaccine and placebo recipients gave samples. CDR1 is MNHEY and CDR2 is SVGEGT in the germline V gene. Between the trimmed V and J ends, which lost 2 bases and 1 base, there was a span of 3 bases. The CDR3 is made up of 13 amino acids. The source of the sample is a study of Ad26.COV2.S vaccination and SARS-CoV-2 variants. The wider study: Doses of Ad26.COV2.S were injected into muscle once or twice, 56 days apart.

Sequenced by immunoSEQ multiplex PCR; TCRdb stores in-frame clones only, minus some. Of more than 300,000 clones listed, roughly 84% are singletons. Broader study findings: It was reported that spike-specific CD8+ and CD4+ T cell responses were substantially broad after vaccination.

The sequence derives from a person between 18 and 60 years old who received the Ad26.COV2.S COVID-19 vaccine or a placebo. This specimen was peripheral blood, taken in a trial of Ad26.COV2.S vaccine versus placebo. The rearrangement joins TRBV6-2 or TRBV6-3 to TRBJ2-4; D is unresolved. CDR3 amino acids: CASSYGAKNIQYF. For the CDR3, the DNA is TGTGCCAGCAGTTACGGGGCCAAAAACATTCAGTACTTC.